The table lists the clone carrying this TCR beta chain with a few counts. No antigen is known for it. An end of the junction does not agree with germline; a read error may underlie this. Sample-barcoded 5' priming and a J-beta primer mix drove a second PCR of roughly 6 to 12 cycles. Every sample gave at least 3 million paired-end reads containing CDR3. In TCRdb, the 5' RACE reads were re-called with MiXCR into one record per CDR3 protein. The data show 1.5 million to 2 million distinct CDR3 sequences, about 28% seen once. This CDR3 has 17 residues. The V gene's germline CDR1 is DFQATT and CDR2 SNEGSKA (reference sequence). These data originate in a study of blood T cells in healthy people across ages. Study results and limitations: With donor CMV status unknown, expanded clonotype changes were possibly confounded. Older age coincided with a roughly linear decline in TCR beta diversity per million T cells.

No fewer than 7 million PBMCs went into each sample. The sample consisted of blood. The J gene is TRBJ2-1, the V gene TRBV20-1; 9 bases map to TRBD2. This sequence originates from a woman in her 30s in good health. CDR3 sequence: CSAGDMAGGPFYNEQFF. As DNA, the CDR3 is TGCAGTGCTGGAGATATGGCGGGAGGGCCTTTCTACAATGAGCAGTTCTTC.